Presented here are 26 T cell receptor beta chains from one specimen sequenced in a study of response to subunit inactivated influenza vaccine. TCRdb ran MiXCR on the RT-PCR reads and lists one entry per CDR3 protein. Among about 520,000 distinct CDR3 sequences listed, 25% were seen once. This specimen was CD4+ T cells sorted from PBMCs, taken more than 4 days after vaccination. These receptors were obtained from a man aged 50-59 years who received an inactivated influenza vaccine.

This clonotype has just a few counts. V is TRBV7-2 and J is TRBJ2-4; possible D gene TRBD1, 6 bases. The CDR3 has 16 amino acids. Trimming took 5 bases from V and 8 from J, leaving 22 bases between them. Germline-derived CDR1 and CDR2 are SGHTA and FQGNSA. CDR3 sequence: CASSHRGGAGRDIQYF. CDR3 nucleotides: TGTGCCAGCAGCCATCGTGGGGGCGCAGGGAGAGACATTCAGTACTTC.

V usage is TRBV6-5 and J usage is TRBJ2-3, with 8 nucleotides matching TRBD2. Trimming cost V 2 bases and J 2 bases; bases outside gene matches: 3. This CDR3 has 15 residues. Germline CDR1 MNHEY, CDR2 SVGAGI. CDR3 coding DNA: TGTGCCAGCAGTTACGCGGGGGGATCCACAGATACGCAGTATTTT. Translated: CASSYAGGSTDTQYF.

The gene calls are TRBV5-1 and TRBJ2-3, with 7 bases identical to TRBD1. V was pared by 4 bases and J by 3 bases, with 8 bases of the junction left unmatched. This CDR3 spans 15 amino acids. Germline CDR1 and CDR2: SGHRS and YFSETQ. The CDR3 nucleotides are TGCGCCAGCAGCCCTACAGGGGTGGTGACAGATACGCAGTATTTT. Protein: CASSPTGVVTDTQYF.

This clonotype was seen once. The CDR3 nucleotides read TGCAGTGCTCCCCCGGGGCGGTTGAACACTGAAGCTTTCTTT. It specifies CSAPPGRLNTEAFF. The chain joins TRBV20-1 to TRBJ1-1, with D possibly being TRBD1 (5 bases). Looked up from germline, CDR1 is DFQATT and CDR2 is SNEGSKA (reference sequence). The V gene lost 5 bases and the J gene lost 0 bases, with 13 bases spanning the gap. This CDR3 is 14 amino acids long.

This clonotype has a handful of counts. J is TRBJ1-2 and V is TRBV6-5; D unresolved. This CDR3 has 14 residues. The germline gives CDR1 MNHEY, CDR2 SVGAGI. Trimming pared 2 bases from V and 0 bases from J, leaving 7 bases between. The CDR3 here is CASSYTAANYGYTF. The CDR3 region has the DNA TGTGCCAGCAGTTACACGGCGGCTAACTATGGCTACACCTTC.

Only a few counts were recorded for this clonotype. This chain connects TRBV4-2 to TRBJ1-6; 7 nucleotides line up with TRBD1. CDR1 is LGHNA and CDR2 is YNFKEQ in the germline V gene. The CDR3 length is 16 residues. The junction had 7 bases not matched to a gene; V was cut back by 3 bases and J by 5 bases. For the CDR3, the DNA is TGTGCCAGCAGCCAGGGAACAGGGGAAAATAATTCACCCCTCCACTTT. Amino acid sequence: CASSQGTGENNSPLHF.

J is TRBJ2-7 and V is TRBV20-1; 14 bases align to TRBD2. Germline CDR1 and CDR2: DFQATT and SNEGSKA (reference sequence). V lost 5 bases, J lost 4 bases, and 4 bases stayed unmatched. The CDR3 length is 14 residues. The CDR3 region is CSAGLAGGGYEQYF. CDR3 coding DNA: TGCAGTGCTGGACTAGCGGGAGGTGGTTACGAGCAGTACTTC.

The chain recombines TRBV7-2 with TRBJ2-1, with a possible D match to TRBD2 (6 bases). V was shortened by 6 bases and J by 5 bases, with 23 bases between the two germline ends. Germline-derived CDR1 and CDR2 are SGHTA and FQGNSA. This CDR3 is built from 17 residues. Written as DNA, the CDR3 is TGTGCCAGCAGGCCTTACACTTTAGCGGTACTCCACAATGAGCAGTTCTTC. It codes for CASRPYTLAVLHNEQFF.

The gene calls are TRBV5-1 and TRBJ2-7, with D possibly being TRBD2 (6 bases). The V and J ends lost 4 bases and 5 bases respectively, with 13 bases between them. Germline values: CDR1 SGHRS, CDR2 YFSETQ. The CDR3 has 13 residues. This CDR3 reads CASSPQGGHEQYF. In DNA, the CDR3 is TGCGCCAGCAGCCCCCAGGGAGGACACGAGCAGTACTTC.

The V gene is TRBV27, the J gene TRBJ2-7; 9 bases fit TRBD2. The CDR3 consists of 16 residues. J lost 3 bases, V lost 0 bases, and 6 bases had no gene match. Germline values: CDR1 MNHEY, CDR2 SMNVEV (reference sequence). CDR3 region: CASSLSGLAGIYEQYF. CDR3 coding DNA: TGTGCCAGCAGTTTATCCGGGCTAGCGGGAATCTACGAGCAGTACTTC.

This clonotype was seen repeatedly, ten times or more. This rearrangement joins TRBV5-1 to TRBJ2-1, with D perhaps TRBD1 (5 bases). Germline CDR1 and CDR2: SGHRS and YFSETQ. Trimming pared 0 bases from V and 5 bases from J, leaving 6 bases between. The CDR3 contains 13 residues. Here the CDR3 DNA reads TGCGCCAGCAGCTTGGGCAGGGACAATGAGCAGTTCTTC. It specifies CASSLGRDNEQFF.

The V call is TRBV7-2, the J call TRBJ2-5, with TRBD2 identical over 10 bases. CDR1 is SGHTA, CDR2 FQGNSA, per germline. Germline trimming cut 7 bases from V and 4 bases from J; bases unmatched to any gene: 9. The CDR3 length is 15 residues. The CDR3 is CASNPGSGRGETQYF. As DNA, the CDR3 is TGTGCCAGCAACCCAGGGAGCGGGAGGGGAGAGACCCAGTACTTC. The full variable domain, rest sourced from reference TRBV7-2 and TRBJ2-5, is GAGVSQSPSNKVTEKGKDVELRCDPISGHTALYWYRQSLGQGLEFLIYFQGNSAPDKSGLPSDRFSAERTGGSVSTLTIQRTQQEDSAVYLCASNPGSGRGETQYFGPGTRLLVL.

This clonotype appeared a few times. The chain employs TRBV5-1 and TRBJ1-2; 7 bases map to TRBD1. The CDR3 has 15 amino acids. Germline trimming cut 1 base from V and 8 bases from J; bases unmatched to any gene: 11. CDR1 is SGHRS and CDR2 is YFSETQ in the germline V gene. CDR3 loop: CASSLTGVDYGGYTF. The CDR3 DNA follows: TGCGCCAGCAGCTTGACAGGGGTGGATTACGGAGGCTACACCTTC. The full variable domain, with the rest looked up from reference TRBV5-1 and TRBJ1-2, is KAGVTQTPRYLIKTRGQQVTLSCSPISGHRSVSWYQQTPGQGLQFLFEYFSETQRNKGNFPGRFSGRQFSNSRSEMNVSTLELGDSALYLCASSLTGVDYGGYTFGSGTRLTVV.

This clonotype was detected only a few times. This chain uses TRBV4-3 with TRBJ2-7; 8 bases map to TRBD1. In germline, CDR1 is LGHNA, CDR2 YSLEER. J gave up 0 bases and V 3 bases, and 13 bases lay outside the gene matches. The CDR3 has 18 residues. Written as DNA, the CDR3 is TGCGCCAGCAGCCAGGCCACCGATGCAGGGGGCTCCTCCTACGAGCAGTACTTC. Its protein product is CASSQATDAGGSSYEQYF.

This clonotype was picked up many times. The chain recombines TRBV12-3 or TRBV12-4 with TRBJ1-2, with D maybe TRBD1 (5 bases). The CDR3 sequence is 13 residues long. Deletions cut 6 bases from V and 8 bases from J, with 16 bases between. The CDR3 loop reads CASSLQGSAGYTF. The CDR3 bases are TGTGCCAGCAGCCTGCAGGGATCTGCCGGCTACACCTTC.

The table lists this clonotype with a few counts. The chain recombines TRBV5-4 with TRBJ2-1; 9 bases align to TRBD2. The V gene's germline CDR1 is SGHNT and CDR2 YYREEE (reference sequence). J was trimmed by 4 bases and V by 7 bases; bases with no gene match: 6. The CDR3 totals 14 residues. CDR3 DNA: TGTGCCAGCTATCTGCGGGGGGGGTACAATGAGCAGTTCTTC. It specifies CASYLRGGYNEQFF.

This clonotype was counted a few times. CDR3 protein: CSALRGSNQPQHF. DNA for the CDR3: TGCAGTGCTCTCCGCGGGAGCAATCAGCCCCAGCATTTT. This rearrangement joins TRBV20-1 to TRBJ1-5, with no clear D. V lost 5 bases to trimming and J lost 1 base, with 9 bases between them. The CDR3 sequence is 13 residues long. Germline V gene data show CDR1 as DFQATT and CDR2 as SNEGSKA (reference sequence).

This chain connects TRBV6-2 or TRBV6-3 to TRBJ2-3; weak D call: TRBD1 (6 bases). The V end was cut by 2 bases, the J end by 2 bases, with 11 bases between. From germline, CDR1 is MNHEY and CDR2 SVGEGT. This CDR3 is 15 amino acids long. The CDR3 here is CASSYRRTATDTQYF. As DNA, the CDR3 is TGTGCCAGCAGTTACCGACGGACAGCCACAGATACGCAGTATTTT.

This clonotype came up many times. The chain combines TRBV5-1 with TRBJ1-1, with 10 positions matching TRBD1. Germline CDR1 reads SGHRS; CDR2 reads YFSETQ. The CDR3 extends over 14 amino acids. V dropped 4 bases and J dropped 5; count of bases not matched to a gene: 5. The CDR3 nucleotides are TGCGCCAGCAGCACCCGGACAGGGGGGACTGAAGCTTTCTTT. Residues: CASSTRTGGTEAFF.

The V gene is TRBV20-1, the J gene TRBJ1-5; D unresolved. The CDR3 has 14 residues. V gave up 2 bases and J gave up 1 base, with 9 bases separating them. Germline V gene data show CDR1 as DFQATT and CDR2 as SNEGSKA (reference sequence). This CDR3 is CSARMGRSNQPQHF. The CDR3 nucleotides are TGCAGTGCTAGAATGGGTCGGAGCAATCAGCCCCAGCATTTT.

This clonotype occurred a few times. The chain has TRBV6-1 and TRBJ1-2; 8 nucleotides line up with TRBD1. V dropped 6 bases and J dropped 4; count of bases not matched to a gene: 10. The CDR3 consists of 15 residues. CDR1 and CDR2 (germline): MNHNS, SASEGT. The CDR3 DNA reads TGTGCCAGCAGGCCTACCTTCGGGACAGGCTATGGCTACACCTTC. It yields the protein CASRPTFGTGYGYTF.

The chain employs TRBV10-3 and TRBJ2-5; TRBD2 is a possible D gene (7 bases). Trimming took 4 bases from V and 2 from J, leaving 17 bases between them. Germline V gene data show CDR1 as ENHRY and CDR2 as SYGVKD. The CDR3 runs 16 residues. CDR3 amino acids: CAISGGGAPNQETQYF. The CDR3 region has the DNA TGTGCCATCAGTGGAGGGGGGGCGCCTAATCAAGAGACCCAGTACTTC.

This clonotype came up a few times. The chain couples TRBV9 to TRBJ2-1; TRBD2 might be the D (5 bases). CDR1 SGDLS and CDR2 YYNGEE come from the germline V gene. CDR3 size: 15 residues. V lost 3 bases and J 0 bases, leaving 10 bases between the germline ends. In DNA, the CDR3 is TGTGCCAGCAGCGATACGGGATACTCCTACAATGAGCAGTTCTTC. It translates to CASSDTGYSYNEQFF. Variable domain in full (rest from reference TRBV9 and TRBJ2-1): DSGVTQTPKHLITATGQRVTLRCSPRSGDLSVYWYQQSLDQGLQFLIQYYNGEERAKGNILERFSAQQFPDLHSELNLSSLELGDSALYFCASSDTGYSYNEQFFGPGTRLTVL.

This sequence joins TRBV5-1 and TRBJ2-7; 7 positions agree with TRBD1. V lost 4 bases, J lost 3 bases, and 7 bases stayed unmatched. Per the germline V gene, CDR1 is SGHRS and CDR2 is YFSETQ. This CDR3 comprises 14 residues. The CDR3 loop is CASSVIQGYYEQYF. CDR3 DNA sequence: TGCGCCAGCAGCGTCATACAGGGGTACTACGAGCAGTACTTC.

This clonotype was seen a few times. The CDR3 is CASSFRPGQGGNEQFF. The CDR3 DNA reads TGTGCCAGCAGCTTTCGGCCTGGACAGGGAGGGAATGAGCAGTTCTTC. V and J are TRBV11-2 and TRBJ2-1; maybe TRBD1 (8 bases). The V gene lost 3 bases and the J gene lost 7 bases, with 19 bases spanning the gap. Germline lookup yields CDR1 SGHAT and CDR2 FQNNGV. The CDR3 consists of 16 residues.

This chain links TRBV5-1 with TRBJ2-2; 8 bases fit TRBD1. J lost 7 bases, V lost 4 bases, and 6 bases had no gene match. Germline CDR1 and CDR2: SGHRS and YFSETQ. The CDR3 contains 14 residues. CDR3 sequence (DNA): TGCGCCAGCAGCCAAACAGGGACAGGCGGGGAGCTGTTTTTT. Amino acid sequence: CASSQTGTGGELFF.